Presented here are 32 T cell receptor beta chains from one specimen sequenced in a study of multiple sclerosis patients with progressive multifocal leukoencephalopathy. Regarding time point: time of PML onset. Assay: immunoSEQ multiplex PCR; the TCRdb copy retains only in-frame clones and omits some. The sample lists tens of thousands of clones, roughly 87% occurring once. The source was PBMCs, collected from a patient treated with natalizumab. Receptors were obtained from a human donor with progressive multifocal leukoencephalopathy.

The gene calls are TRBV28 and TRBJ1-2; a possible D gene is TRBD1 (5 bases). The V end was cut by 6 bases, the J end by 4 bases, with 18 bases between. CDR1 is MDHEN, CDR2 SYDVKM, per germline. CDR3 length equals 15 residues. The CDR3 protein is CASSLGGAFPYGYTF. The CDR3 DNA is TGTGCCAGCAGCTTGGGAGGGGCTTTCCCCTATGGCTACACCTTC.

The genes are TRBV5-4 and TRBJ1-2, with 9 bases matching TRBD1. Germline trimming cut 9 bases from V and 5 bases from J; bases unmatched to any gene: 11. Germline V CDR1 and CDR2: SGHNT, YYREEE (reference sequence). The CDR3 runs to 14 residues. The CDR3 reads CANPWDRVRYGYTF. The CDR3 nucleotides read TGTGCCAACCCCTGGGACAGGGTCCGATATGGCTACACCTTC.

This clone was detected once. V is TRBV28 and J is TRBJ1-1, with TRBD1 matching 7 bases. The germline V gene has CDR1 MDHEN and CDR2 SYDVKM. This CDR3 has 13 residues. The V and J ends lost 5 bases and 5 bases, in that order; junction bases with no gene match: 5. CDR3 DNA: TGTGCCAGCAGTCGACAGGGACGGACTGAAGCTTTCTTT. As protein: CASSRQGRTEAFF.

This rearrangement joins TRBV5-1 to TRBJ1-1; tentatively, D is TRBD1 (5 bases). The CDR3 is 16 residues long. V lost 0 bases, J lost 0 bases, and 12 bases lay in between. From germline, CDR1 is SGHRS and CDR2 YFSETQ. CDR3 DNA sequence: TGCGCCAGCAGCTTGGAATGGACAACTGTGAACACTGAAGCTTTCTTT. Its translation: CASSLEWTTVNTEAFF. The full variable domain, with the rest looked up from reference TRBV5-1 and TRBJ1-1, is KAGVTQTPRYLIKTRGQQVTLSCSPISGHRSVSWYQQTPGQGLQFLFEYFSETQRNKGNFPGRFSGRQFSNSRSEMNVSTLELGDSALYLCASSLEWTTVNTEAFFGQGTRLTVV.

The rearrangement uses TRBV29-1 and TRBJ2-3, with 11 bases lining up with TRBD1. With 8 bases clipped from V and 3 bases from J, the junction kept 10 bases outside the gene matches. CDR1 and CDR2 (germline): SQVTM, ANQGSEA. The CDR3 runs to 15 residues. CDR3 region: CSSSKGQGGTDTQYF. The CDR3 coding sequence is TGCAGCAGTTCTAAGGGACAGGGGGGTACAGATACGCAGTATTTT.

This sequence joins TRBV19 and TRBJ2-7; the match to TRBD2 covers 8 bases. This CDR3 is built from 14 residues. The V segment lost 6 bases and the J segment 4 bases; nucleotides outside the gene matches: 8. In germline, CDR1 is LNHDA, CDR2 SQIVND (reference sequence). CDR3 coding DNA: TGTGCCAGTAGCCCGGGGGGGTTGATGTACGAGCAGTACTTC. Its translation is CASSPGGLMYEQYF.

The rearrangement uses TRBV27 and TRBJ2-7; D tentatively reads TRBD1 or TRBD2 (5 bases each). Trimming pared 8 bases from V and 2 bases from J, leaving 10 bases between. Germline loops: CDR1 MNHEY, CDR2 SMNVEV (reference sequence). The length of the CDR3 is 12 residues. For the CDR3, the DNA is TGTGCCAGCCGGGACCGCACCTACGAGCAGTACTTC. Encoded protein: CASRDRTYEQYF.

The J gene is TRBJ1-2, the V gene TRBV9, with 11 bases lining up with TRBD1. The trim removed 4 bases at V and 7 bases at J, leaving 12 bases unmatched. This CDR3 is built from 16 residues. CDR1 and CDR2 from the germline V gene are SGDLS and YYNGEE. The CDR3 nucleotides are TGTGCCAGCAGCCCCCAGAGTGGACAGGGGGCCATTGGCTACACCTTC. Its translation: CASSPQSGQGAIGYTF.

CDR3: CASSEGTDNEQFF. DNA for the CDR3: TGTGCCAGCAGTGAGGGGACAGACAATGAGCAGTTCTTC. The chain employs TRBV2 and TRBJ2-1, with 7 bases identical to TRBD1. Germline-derived CDR1 and CDR2 are SNHLY and FYNNEI. The CDR3 spans 13 residues. The junction had 1 base not matched to a gene; V was cut back by 3 bases and J by 5 bases.

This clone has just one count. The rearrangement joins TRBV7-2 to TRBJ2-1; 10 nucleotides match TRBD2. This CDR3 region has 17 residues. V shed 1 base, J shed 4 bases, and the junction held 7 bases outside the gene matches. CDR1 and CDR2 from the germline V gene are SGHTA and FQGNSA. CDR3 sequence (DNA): TGTGCCAGCAGCTTAGTGGCTAGCGGGAGTTATTACAATGAGCAGTTCTTC. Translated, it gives CASSLVASGSYYNEQFF.

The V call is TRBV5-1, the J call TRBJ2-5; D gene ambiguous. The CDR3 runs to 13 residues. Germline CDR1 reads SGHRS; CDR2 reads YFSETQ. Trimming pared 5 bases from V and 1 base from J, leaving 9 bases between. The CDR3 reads CASREDPQETQYF. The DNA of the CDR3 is TGCGCCAGCAGAGAGGATCCCCAAGAGACCCAGTACTTC.

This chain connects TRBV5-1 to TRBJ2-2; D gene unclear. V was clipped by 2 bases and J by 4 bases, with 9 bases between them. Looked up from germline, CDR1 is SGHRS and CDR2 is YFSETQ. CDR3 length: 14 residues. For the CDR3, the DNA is TGCGCCAGCAGCTTTAGATACAGCACCGGGGAGCTGTTTTTT. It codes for CASSFRYSTGELFF.

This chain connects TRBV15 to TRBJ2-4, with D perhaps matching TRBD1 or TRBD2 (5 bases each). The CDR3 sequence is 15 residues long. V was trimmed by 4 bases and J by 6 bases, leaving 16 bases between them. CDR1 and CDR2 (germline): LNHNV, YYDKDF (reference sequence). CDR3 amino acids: CATSTRMGVGNIQYF. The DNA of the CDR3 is TGTGCCACCAGCACCCGTATGGGGGTGGGAAACATTCAGTACTTC.

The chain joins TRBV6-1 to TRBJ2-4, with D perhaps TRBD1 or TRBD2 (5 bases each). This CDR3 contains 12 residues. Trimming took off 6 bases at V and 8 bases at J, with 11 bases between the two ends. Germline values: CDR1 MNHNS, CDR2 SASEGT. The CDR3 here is CASRERGDIQYF. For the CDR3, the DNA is TGTGCCAGCAGAGAGAGAGGGGACATTCAGTACTTC.

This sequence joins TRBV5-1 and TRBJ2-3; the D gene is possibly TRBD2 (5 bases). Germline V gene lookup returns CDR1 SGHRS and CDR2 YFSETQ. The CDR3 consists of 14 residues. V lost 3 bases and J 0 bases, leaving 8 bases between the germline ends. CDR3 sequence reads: CASSSGISTDTQYF. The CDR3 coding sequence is TGCGCCAGCAGCTCGGGAATTAGCACAGATACGCAGTATTTT.

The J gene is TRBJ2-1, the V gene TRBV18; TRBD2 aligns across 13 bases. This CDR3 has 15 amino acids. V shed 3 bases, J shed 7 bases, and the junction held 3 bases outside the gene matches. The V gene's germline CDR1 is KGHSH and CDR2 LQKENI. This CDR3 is CASSPGLAGKNEQFF. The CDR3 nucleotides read TGTGCCAGCTCACCGGGACTAGCGGGGAAGAATGAGCAGTTCTTC.

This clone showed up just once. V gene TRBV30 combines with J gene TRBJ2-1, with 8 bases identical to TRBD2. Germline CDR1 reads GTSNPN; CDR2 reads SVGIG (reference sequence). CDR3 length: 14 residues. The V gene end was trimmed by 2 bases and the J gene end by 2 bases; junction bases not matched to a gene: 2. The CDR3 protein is CAWSFSGTYNEQFF. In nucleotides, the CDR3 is TGTGCCTGGAGTTTTAGCGGGACCTACAATGAGCAGTTCTTC. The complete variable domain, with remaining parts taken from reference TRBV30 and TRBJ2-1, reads SQTIHQWPATLVQPVGSPLSLECTVEGTSNPNLYWYRQAAGRGLQLLFYSVGIGQISSEVPQNLSASRPQDRQFILSSKKLLLSDSGFYLCAWSFSGTYNEQFFGPGTRLTVL.

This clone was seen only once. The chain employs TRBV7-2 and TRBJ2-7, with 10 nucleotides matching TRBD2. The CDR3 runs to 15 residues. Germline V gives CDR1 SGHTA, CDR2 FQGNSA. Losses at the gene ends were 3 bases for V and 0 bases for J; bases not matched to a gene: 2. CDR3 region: CASSFSGRNSYEQYF. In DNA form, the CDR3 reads TGTGCCAGCAGCTTTAGCGGGAGGAACTCCTACGAGCAGTACTTC. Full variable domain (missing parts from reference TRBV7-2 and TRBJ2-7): GAGVSQSPSNKVTEKGKDVELRCDPISGHTALYWYRQSLGQGLEFLIYFQGNSAPDKSGLPSDRFSAERTGGSVSTLTIQRTQQEDSAVYLCASSFSGRNSYEQYFGPGTRLTVT.

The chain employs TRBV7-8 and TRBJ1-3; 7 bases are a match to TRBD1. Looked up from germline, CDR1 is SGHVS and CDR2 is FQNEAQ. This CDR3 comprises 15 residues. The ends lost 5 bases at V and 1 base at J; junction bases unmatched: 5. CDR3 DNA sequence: TGTGCCAGCAGCCCGCAGGGGGGATCTGGAAACACCATATATTTT. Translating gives CASSPQGGSGNTIYF.

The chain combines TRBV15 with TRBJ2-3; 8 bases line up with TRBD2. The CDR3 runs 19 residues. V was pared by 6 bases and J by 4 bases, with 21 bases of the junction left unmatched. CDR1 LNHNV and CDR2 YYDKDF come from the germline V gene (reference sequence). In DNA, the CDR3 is TGTGCCACCAGTACTAGCGGCGAGCGGGCGGAGCTCGCGGCAGATACGCAGTATTTT. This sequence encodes CATSTSGERAELAADTQYF.

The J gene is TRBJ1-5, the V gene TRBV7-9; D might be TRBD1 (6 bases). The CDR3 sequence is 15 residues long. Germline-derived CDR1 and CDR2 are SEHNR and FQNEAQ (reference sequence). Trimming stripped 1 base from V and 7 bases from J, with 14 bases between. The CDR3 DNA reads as TGTGCCAGCAGCTTAGGGGGGACCGGGGGCCAGCCCCAGCATTTT. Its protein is CASSLGGTGGQPQHF.

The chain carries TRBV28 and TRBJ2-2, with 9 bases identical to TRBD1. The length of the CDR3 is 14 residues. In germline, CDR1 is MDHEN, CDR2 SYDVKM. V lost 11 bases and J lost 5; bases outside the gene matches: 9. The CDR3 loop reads CAAQRDRVTGELFF. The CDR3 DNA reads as TGTGCCGCTCAGCGGGACAGGGTAACCGGGGAGCTGTTTTTT. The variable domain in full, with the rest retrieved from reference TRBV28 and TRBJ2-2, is DVKVTQSSRYLVKRTGEKVFLECVQDMDHENMFWYRQDPGLGLRLIYFSYDVKMKEKGDIPEGYSVSREKKERFSLILESASTNQTSMYLCAAQRDRVTGELFFGEGSRLTVL.

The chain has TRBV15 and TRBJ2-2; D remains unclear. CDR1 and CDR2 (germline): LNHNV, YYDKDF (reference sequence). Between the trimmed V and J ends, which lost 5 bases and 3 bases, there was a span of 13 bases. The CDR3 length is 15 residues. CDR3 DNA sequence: TGTGCCACCAGCGTAGGGTACGCGGACACCGGGGAGCTGTTTTTT. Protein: CATSVGYADTGELFF. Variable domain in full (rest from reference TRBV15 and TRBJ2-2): DAMVIQNPRYQVTQFGKPVTLSCSQTLNHNVMYWYQQKSSQAPKLLFHYYDKDFNNEADTPDNFQSRRPNTSFCFLDIRSPGLGDTAMYLCATSVGYADTGELFFGEGSRLTVL.

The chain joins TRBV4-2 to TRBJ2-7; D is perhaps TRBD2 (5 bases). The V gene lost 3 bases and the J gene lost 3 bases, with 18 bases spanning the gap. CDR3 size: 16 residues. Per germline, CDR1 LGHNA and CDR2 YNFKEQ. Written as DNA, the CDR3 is TGTGCCAGCAGCCAGGTTAGCGTCGACTTCCTCTACGAGCAGTACTTC. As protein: CASSQVSVDFLYEQYF.

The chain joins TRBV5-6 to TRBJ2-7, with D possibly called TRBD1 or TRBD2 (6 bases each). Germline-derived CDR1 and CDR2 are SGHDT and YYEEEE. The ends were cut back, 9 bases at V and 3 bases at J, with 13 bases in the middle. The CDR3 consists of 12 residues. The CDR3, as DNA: TGTGCCACCTCCGGGGGCGGCTACGAGCAGTACTTC. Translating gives CATSGGGYEQYF.

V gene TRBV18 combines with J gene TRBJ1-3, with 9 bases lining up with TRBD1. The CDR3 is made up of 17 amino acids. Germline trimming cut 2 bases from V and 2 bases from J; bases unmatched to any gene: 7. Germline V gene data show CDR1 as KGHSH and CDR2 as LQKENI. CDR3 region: CASSPNMGQGTGNTIYF. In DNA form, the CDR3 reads TGTGCCAGCTCACCAAATATGGGACAGGGCACTGGAAACACCATATATTTT.

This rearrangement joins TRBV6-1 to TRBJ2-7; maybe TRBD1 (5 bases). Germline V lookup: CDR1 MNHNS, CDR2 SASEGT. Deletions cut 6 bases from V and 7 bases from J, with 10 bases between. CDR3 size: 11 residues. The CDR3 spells CASSPGAEQYF. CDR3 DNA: TGTGCCAGCAGCCCTGGGGCAGAGCAGTACTTC.

CDR3 amino acids: CASSTGQGVPGELFF. DNA for the CDR3: TGTGCCAGCAGCACGGGACAGGGGGTCCCCGGGGAGCTGTTTTTT. The genes are TRBV11-2 and TRBJ2-2; 11 positions match TRBD1. Germline V gives CDR1 SGHAT, CDR2 FQNNGV. CDR3 length: 15 residues. Trimming at V came to 5 bases and at J to 6 bases, leaving 5 bases not matched to a gene.

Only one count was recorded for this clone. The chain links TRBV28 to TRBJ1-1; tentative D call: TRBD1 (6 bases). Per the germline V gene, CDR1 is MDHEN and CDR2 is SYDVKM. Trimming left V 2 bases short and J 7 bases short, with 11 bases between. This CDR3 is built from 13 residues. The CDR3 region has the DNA TGTGCCAGCAGTTTAGCCAGGGGTCTTGAAGCTTTCTTT. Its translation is CASSLARGLEAFF.

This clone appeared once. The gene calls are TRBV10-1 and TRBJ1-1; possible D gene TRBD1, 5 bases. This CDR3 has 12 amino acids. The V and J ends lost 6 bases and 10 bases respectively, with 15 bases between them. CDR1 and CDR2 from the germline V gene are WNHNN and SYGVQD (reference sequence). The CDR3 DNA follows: TGCGCCAGCAGCGAGACGATCCAGGGAGCTTTCTTT. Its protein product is CASSETIQGAFF.

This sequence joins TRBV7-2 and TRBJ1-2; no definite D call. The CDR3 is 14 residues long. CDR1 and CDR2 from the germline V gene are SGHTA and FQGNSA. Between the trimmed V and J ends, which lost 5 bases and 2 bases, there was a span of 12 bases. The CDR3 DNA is TGTGCCAGCAGCCGGTTGGGAGGGAACTATGGCTACACCTTC. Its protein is CASSRLGGNYGYTF.

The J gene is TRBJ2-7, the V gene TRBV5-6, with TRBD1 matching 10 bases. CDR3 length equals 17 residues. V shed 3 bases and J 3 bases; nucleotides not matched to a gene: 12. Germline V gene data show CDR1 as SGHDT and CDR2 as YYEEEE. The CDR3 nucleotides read TGTGCCAGCAGCTCTCCCAGACAGGGGGCCCTGGACTACGAGCAGTACTTC. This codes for CASSSPRQGALDYEQYF. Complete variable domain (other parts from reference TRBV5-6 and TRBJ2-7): DAGVTQSPTHLIKTRGQQVTLRCSPKSGHDTVSWYQQALGQGPQFIFQYYEEEERQRGNFPDRFSGHQFPNYSSELNVNALLLGDSALYLCASSSPRQGALDYEQYFGPGTRLTVT.